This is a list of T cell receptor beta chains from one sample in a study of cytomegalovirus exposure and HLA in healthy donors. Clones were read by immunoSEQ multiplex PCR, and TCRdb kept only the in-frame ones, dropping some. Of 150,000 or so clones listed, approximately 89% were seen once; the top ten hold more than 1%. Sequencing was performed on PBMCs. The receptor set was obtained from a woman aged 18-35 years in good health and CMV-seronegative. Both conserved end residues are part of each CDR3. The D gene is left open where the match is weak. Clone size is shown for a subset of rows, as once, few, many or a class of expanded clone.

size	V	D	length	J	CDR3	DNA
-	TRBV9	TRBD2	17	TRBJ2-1	CASSVVGGLAGGSSMFF	TGTGCCAGCAGCGTAGTCGGAGGACTAGCGGGGGGGTCGAGCATGTTCTTC
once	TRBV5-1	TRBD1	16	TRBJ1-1	CASSRVAGTGNTEAFF	TGCGCCAGCAGCCGCGTTGCGGGGACAGGGAACACTGAAGCTTTCTTT
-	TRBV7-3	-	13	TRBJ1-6	CASSLEEASPLHF	TGTGCCAGCAGCTTAGAGGAGGCGTCACCCCTCCACTTT
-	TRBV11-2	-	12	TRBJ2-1	CASSHPFNEQFF	TGTGCCAGCAGCCATCCATTCAATGAGCAGTTCTTC
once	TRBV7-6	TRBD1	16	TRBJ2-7	CASSPRDRGRENEQYF	TGTGCCAGCAGCCCGCGGGACAGGGGGCGCGAAAACGAGCAGTACTTC
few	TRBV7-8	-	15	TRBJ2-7	CASSLDEGRSYEQYF	TGTGCCAGCAGCTTGGATGAAGGGAGATCCTACGAGCAGTACTTC
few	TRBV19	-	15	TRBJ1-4	CASTGETEPNEKLFF	TGTGCCAGTACTGGTGAGACAGAACCTAATGAAAAACTGTTTTTT
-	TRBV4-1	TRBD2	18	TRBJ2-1	CASSQGLAGGLRYNEQFF	TGCGCCAGCAGCCAAGGGCTAGCGGGGGGCCTCAGATACAATGAGCAGTTCTTC
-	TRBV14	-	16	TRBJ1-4	CASKGVGTSTNEKLFF	TGTGCCAGCAAGGGGGTCGGGACCTCAACTAATGAAAAACTGTTTTTT
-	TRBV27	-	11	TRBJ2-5	CASRIGETQYF	TGTGCCAGCAGGATCGGGGAGACCCAGTACTTC
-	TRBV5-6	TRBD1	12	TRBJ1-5	CASSSRGQPQHF	TGTGCCAGCAGCTCCAGGGGGCAGCCCCAGCATTTT
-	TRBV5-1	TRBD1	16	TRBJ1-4	CASSDLRGTGFEKLFF	TGCGCCAGCAGCGATCTACGGGGGACAGGGTTCGAAAAACTGTTTTTT
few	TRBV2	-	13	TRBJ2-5	CASGGIRQETQYF	TGTGCCAGCGGCGGGATCAGGCAAGAGACCCAGTACTTC
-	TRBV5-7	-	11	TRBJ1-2	CASSENYGYTF	TGTGCCAGCAGCGAGAACTATGGCTACACCTTC
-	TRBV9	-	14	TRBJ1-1	CASSVDGRGTEAFF	TGTGCCAGCAGCGTAGATGGGCGGGGCACTGAAGCTTTCTTT
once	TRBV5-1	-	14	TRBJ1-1	CASSFGGVGTEAFF	TGCGCCAGCAGCTTCGGAGGGGTGGGGACTGAAGCTTTCTTT
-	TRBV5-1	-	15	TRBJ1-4	CASSLAEGFGEKLFF	TGCGCCAGCAGCTTGGCCGAGGGTTTCGGTGAAAAACTGTTTTTT
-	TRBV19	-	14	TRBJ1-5	CASSGVASNQPQHF	TGTGCCAGTTCAGGGGTTGCGAGCAATCAGCCCCAGCATTTT
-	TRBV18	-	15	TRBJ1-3	CASSPQEVTGNTIYF	TGTGCCAGCTCACCACAGGAGGTCACTGGAAACACCATATATTTT
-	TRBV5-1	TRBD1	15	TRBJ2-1	CASSPEGQKNNEQFF	TGCGCCAGCAGCCCTGAGGGACAGAAAAACAATGAGCAGTTCTTC
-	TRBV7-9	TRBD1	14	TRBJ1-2	CASSRQGEDYGYTF	TGTGCCAGCAGTCGACAGGGTGAAGACTATGGCTACACCTTC
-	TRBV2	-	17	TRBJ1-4	CASSVSIGGTDNEKLFF	TGTGCCAGCAGTGTATCGATCGGAGGCACAGATAATGAAAAACTGTTTTTT
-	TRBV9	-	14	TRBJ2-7	CASSSGLGGYEQYF	TGTGCCAGCAGCTCCGGACTGGGCGGCTACGAGCAGTACTTC
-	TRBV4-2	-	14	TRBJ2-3	CASSQDSSTDTQYF	TGTGCCAGCAGCCAAGATAGTAGCACAGATACGCAGTATTTT
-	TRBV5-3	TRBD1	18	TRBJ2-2	CARSLGGDRVANTGELFF	TGTGCCAGAAGCTTAGGCGGGGACAGGGTAGCGAACACCGGGGAGCTGTTTTTT
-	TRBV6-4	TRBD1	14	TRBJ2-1	CASSGQGGGNEQFF	TGTGCCAGCAGTGGACAGGGCGGAGGAAATGAGCAGTTCTTC
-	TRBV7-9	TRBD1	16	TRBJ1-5	CASSAAGGPVSQPQHF	TGTGCCAGCAGCGCAGCAGGGGGACCGGTTAGTCAGCCCCAGCATTTT
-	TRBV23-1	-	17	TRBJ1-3	CASSQCPGRSSGNTIYF	TGCGCCAGCAGTCAATGTCCAGGGCGAAGCTCTGGAAACACCATATATTTT